This T cell receptor (beta chain) came from a study of type 1 regulatory T cells. Study summary: This in vitro CD4 product, T-allo10, is enriched for Tr1 cells and alloantigen-specific.

This CDR3 has 14 residues. The germline V gene has CDR1 MNHNY and CDR2 SVGAGI (reference sequence). V gave up 6 bases and J gave up 10 bases, with 18 bases separating them. TCRdb called the reads again in MiXCR, with one record for every CDR3 protein. The sample shows over 90,000 distinct CDR3 sequences, roughly 28% of them seen only once. This chain joins TRBV6-6 and TRBJ1-4; D might be TRBD1 (5 bases). The sequence was collected from a human donor in good health. The sequenced sample consisted of CD4+ T cells, either the whole sample or a sorted fraction (not recorded which). The CDR3 here is CASSAGGSGAKLFF. The CDR3 bases are TGTGCCAGCAGCGCCGGAGGTTCTGGGGCAAAACTGTTTTTT.